The 20 T cell receptor beta chains listed next were all sequenced from one sample in a study of blood T cell repertoires in COVID-19. Using immunoSEQ multiplex PCR, the repertoire was profiled, and TCRdb retains in-frame clones only, with some absent. Of under 200,000 clones in the sample, roughly nine tenths were seen once. Sequences were obtained from peripheral blood. The receptors stem from a man between 60 and 75 years old with acute or convalescent COVID-19.

The chain joins TRBV27 to TRBJ1-2; tentative D call: TRBD1 (5 bases). Germline loops: CDR1 MNHEY, CDR2 SMNVEV (reference sequence). This CDR3 has 13 residues. With 2 bases removed from V and 8 bases from J, the gap between germline ends came to 12 bases. The CDR3 DNA reads TGTGCCAGCAGTTTAGACCAGGGTTGGGGCTACACCTTC. This codes for CASSLDQGWGYTF.

This clone has a handful of counts. The V call is TRBV30, the J call TRBJ1-1, with 7 bases aligning to TRBD1. Trimming cost V 0 bases and J 7 bases; bases outside gene matches: 5. This CDR3 spans 13 amino acids. Germline V gene data show CDR1 as GTSNPN and CDR2 as SVGIG (reference sequence). DNA of the CDR3: TGTGCCTGGAGTGTACGACAGGGAATTGAAGCTTTCTTT. Translation gives CAWSVRQGIEAFF.

This chain uses TRBV5-1 with TRBJ1-3, with D possibly being TRBD1 (6 bases). The V and J ends lost 4 bases and 4 bases respectively, with 12 bases between them. This CDR3 has 14 residues. Germline CDR1 and CDR2: SGHRS and YFSETQ. The CDR3 region has the DNA TGCGCCAGCAGCACCGGGACAACCGGAAACACCATATATTTT. Its translation: CASSTGTTGNTIYF.

The chain combines TRBV28 with TRBJ2-4, with TRBD2 matching over 9 bases. CDR1 and CDR2 (germline): MDHEN, SYDVKM. This CDR3 has 18 residues. With 5 bases clipped from V and 1 base from J, the junction kept 12 bases outside the gene matches. In DNA, the CDR3 is TGTGCCAGCAGTCCCCCCGAAGGACTAGCGAGGGCCAAAAACATTCAGTACTTC. Its translation: CASSPPEGLARAKNIQYF.

The V call is TRBV5-1, the J call TRBJ1-1, with D possibly being TRBD1 (6 bases). This CDR3 comprises 15 residues. Germline V lookup: CDR1 SGHRS, CDR2 YFSETQ. V was shortened by 0 bases and J by 5 bases, with 14 bases between the two germline ends. CDR3 loop: CASSLAWIQGTEAFF. DNA of the CDR3: TGCGCCAGCAGCTTGGCCTGGATCCAGGGGACTGAAGCTTTCTTT. The full variable domain, its missing parts supplied by reference TRBV5-1 and TRBJ1-1, is KAGVTQTPRYLIKTRGQQVTLSCSPISGHRSVSWYQQTPGQGLQFLFEYFSETQRNKGNFPGRFSGRQFSNSRSEMNVSTLELGDSALYLCASSLAWIQGTEAFFGQGTRLTVV.

The gene calls are TRBV11-3 and TRBJ2-3; D is perhaps TRBD2 (6 bases). Germline-derived CDR1 and CDR2 are SGHNT and YENEEA. There are 17 residues in the CDR3. Between the trimmed V and J ends, which lost 3 bases and 1 base, there was a span of 17 bases. For the CDR3, the DNA is TGTGCCAGCAGCTTGAGGAGGGGCGCGGCAGGCACAGATACGCAGTATTTT. This translates into CASSLRRGAAGTDTQYF.

The chain's CDR3 is CASSPSGNTDTQYF. For the CDR3, the DNA is TGTGCCAGCAGCCCTAGCGGGAACACAGATACGCAGTATTTT. V gene TRBV7-9 combines with J gene TRBJ2-3, with 9 bases aligning to TRBD2. V gave up 5 bases and J gave up 2 bases; unmatched junction bases: 2. This CDR3 region has 14 residues. CDR1 and CDR2 from the germline V gene are SEHNR and FQNEAQ (reference sequence).

The rearrangement joins TRBV10-1 to TRBJ2-7; no clear D. The CDR3 totals 13 residues. CDR1 is WNHNN, CDR2 SYGVQD, per germline (reference sequence). V gave up 1 base and J gave up 3 bases, with 7 bases separating them. CDR3 coding DNA: TGCGCCAGCAGTGAGTTCGTCAGCTACGAGCAGTACGTC. This gives the protein CASSEFVSYEQYV.

The rearrangement links TRBV4-2 to TRBJ1-5, with TRBD1 matching over 9 bases. The germline V gene has CDR1 LGHNA and CDR2 YNFKEQ. CDR3 length equals 16 residues. V shed 0 bases and J 7 bases; nucleotides not matched to a gene: 7. DNA of the CDR3: TGTGCCAGCAGCCAAGATCCAGGACAGGGGAACCAGCCCCAGCATTTT. Encoded protein: CASSQDPGQGNQPQHF.

The rearrangement links TRBV14 to TRBJ2-1; tentatively, D is TRBD2 (5 bases). V lost 7 bases to trimming and J lost 9 bases, with 28 bases between them. Germline V CDR1 and CDR2: SGHDN, FVKESK. This CDR3 contains 17 residues. CDR3 in DNA: TGTGCCAGCACCCCAAGTACGGCGTTTAGTGGGAGTTTTGAGCAGTTCTTC. Translation: CASTPSTAFSGSFEQFF. Looking up the rest from reference TRBV14 and TRBJ2-1 gives the full variable domain: EAGVTQFPSHSVIEKGQTVTLRCDPISGHDNLYWYRRVMGKEIKFLLHFVKESKQDESGMPNNRFLAERTGGTYSTLKVQPAELEDSGVYFCASTPSTAFSGSFEQFFGPGTRLTVL.

Note on this clone: The sample holds other DNA sequences that translate to the same CDR3. The rearrangement links TRBV27 to TRBJ2-6; the D is unclear. The V gene lost 3 bases and the J gene lost 0 bases, with 3 bases spanning the gap. This CDR3 contains 14 residues. In germline, CDR1 is MNHEY, CDR2 SMNVEV (reference sequence). CDR3 DNA sequence: TGTGCCAGCAGTTTTAGCTCTGGGGCCAACGTCCTGACTTTC. Translating gives CASSFSSGANVLTF.

In its sample, this clone was seen once. CDR3 sequence reads: CASSPWTGANYGYTF. The CDR3 DNA reads as TGTGCCAGCAGTCCGTGGACAGGGGCTAACTATGGCTACACCTTC. This chain connects TRBV25-1 to TRBJ1-2; 9 bases agree with TRBD1. V was clipped by 5 bases and J by 0 bases; unmatched bases: 4. Germline V gene data show CDR1 as MGHDK and CDR2 as SYGVNS. The CDR3 covers 15 residues.

The rearrangement links TRBV5-8 to TRBJ2-5, with D perhaps TRBD2 (6 bases). V shed 1 base and J shed 0 bases, with 19 bases lying between them. In germline, CDR1 is SGHTS, CDR2 YDEGEE. This CDR3 contains 18 residues. The CDR3 region is CASSLSESGFSYQETQYF. The CDR3 DNA is TGTGCCAGCAGCTTGAGCGAGAGCGGGTTTTCGTACCAAGAGACCCAGTACTTC.

CDR3 residues: CASSPANEKLFF. In DNA, the CDR3 is TGCGCCAGCAGCCCGGCTAATGAAAAACTGTTTTTT. This rearrangement joins TRBV10-2 to TRBJ1-4; D remains ambiguous. V lost 6 bases and J 3 bases, leaving 5 bases between the germline ends. CDR3 length: 12 amino acids. The germline CDR1 and CDR2 sequences are WSHSY and SAAADI.

This CDR3 is CASSLTQNYGYTF. The CDR3, as DNA: TGTGCCAGCAGCCTGACACAGAACTATGGCTACACCTTC. V and J are TRBV5-5 and TRBJ1-2; D remains ambiguous. This CDR3 comprises 13 residues. Germline CDR1 and CDR2: SGHKS and YYEKEE (reference sequence). Trimming stripped 4 bases from V and 2 bases from J, with 9 bases between.

The rearrangement uses TRBV9 and TRBJ2-5, with 13 bases aligning to TRBD2. The CDR3 is made up of 16 amino acids. After removal of 1 base from V and 2 bases from J, the junction contained 2 bases not matched to a gene. The germline V gene has CDR1 SGDLS and CDR2 YYNGEE. The CDR3 loop reads CASSVMGLAGQETQYF. The CDR3 DNA sequence: TGTGCCAGCAGCGTAATGGGACTAGCGGGGCAAGAGACCCAGTACTTC.

The V and J genes are TRBV5-1 and TRBJ2-1; 7 positions agree with TRBD1. V dropped 5 bases and J dropped 6; count of bases not matched to a gene: 2. This CDR3 is 12 amino acids long. In germline, CDR1 is SGHRS, CDR2 YFSETQ. This chain's CDR3 is CASRGQSNEQFF. For the CDR3, the DNA is TGCGCCAGCAGGGGACAGAGCAATGAGCAGTTCTTC.

CDR3 in amino acids: CASSWADRLGSGNTIYF. The CDR3 DNA follows: TGTGCCAGCAGTTGGGCGGACAGGTTGGGTTCCGGAAACACCATATATTTT. This sequence joins TRBV28 and TRBJ1-3; TRBD1 matches at 7 bases. The CDR3 is 17 amino acids. The germline V gene encodes CDR1 MDHEN and CDR2 SYDVKM. The trim removed 4 bases at V and 4 bases at J, leaving 13 bases unmatched.

The rearrangement links TRBV18 to TRBJ2-1; 7 nucleotides align to TRBD2. The V gene's germline CDR1 is KGHSH and CDR2 LQKENI. The ends lost 6 bases at V and 12 bases at J; junction bases unmatched: 14. The CDR3 spans 14 residues. CDR3 bases: TGTGCCAGCTCTAGACTAGCAGGCATGCGTGGGCAGTTCTTC. It translates to CASSRLAGMRGQFF.

The V call is TRBV5-5, the J call TRBJ1-2; no definite D call. V lost 6 bases and J lost 0, with 15 bases in between. Per the germline V gene, CDR1 is SGHKS and CDR2 is YYEKEE (reference sequence). The CDR3 loop spans 15 amino acids. The CDR3 loop reads CASIPELAPNYGYTF. The DNA for the CDR3 is TGTGCCAGCATCCCGGAACTAGCCCCTAACTATGGCTACACCTTC.